This T cell receptor beta chain stems from a study of read filtering for tumor transcriptome and immune sequencing. Study as a whole: Whole-transcriptome libraries were prepared after DNase treatment. IR-seq gave about 4 to 10.27 million TCR reads per sample; RNA-seq gave about 80 to 1273.

Study outcomes and limitations: Approximately 82% of IR-seq clonotypes had a single read, yet these held roughly 3.8% of reads.

This library used roughly 400 ng RNA and molecular barcoded adaptors spanning alpha/delta and beta/gamma chains. Each CDR3 protein is one row after TCRdb ran MiXCR on the reads. Among 90,000 or so distinct CDR3 sequences listed, roughly 21% were seen once. About this clonotype itself: Its antigen remains unknown. A read error is possible here, since a much larger clone lies one base away.

Germline assignment: CDR1 MDHEN and CDR2 SYDVKM. The CDR3 sequence is 16 residues long. Every patient had bone marrow sampled while the disease was active. The sample comprised a population of CD138-negative cells sorted from bone marrow. The chain is built from TRBV28 and TRBJ2-3; D remains ambiguous. This TCR derives from a donor aged 40 or older with multiple myeloma. The chain's CDR3 is CSTKLLDGPWTDTQYF. CDR3 nucleotides: TGTTCCACCAAACTGCTAGACGGCCCTTGGACGGATACGCAGTATTTT.